The clone carrying this T cell receptor beta chain turned up a few times. The target antigen is unknown. Germline CDR1 GTSNPN, CDR2 SVGIG (reference sequence). V gave up 3 bases and J gave up 7 bases, with 15 bases separating them. CDR3 length equals 13 residues. These data come from a study of memory CD4+ T cells and cytomegalovirus serostatus. Background on the study: This sample comes from healthy Belgian adults, several CMV seropositive, roughly 22 seronegative. Findings and limits, study-wide: Suggested: most of the CMV-linked TCR signature lies in CD4+ memory cells.

Single viable CD3+CD4+CD8-CD45RO+ cells were sorted as the memory CD4+ T cells. CD4+ T cells were isolated by positive magnetic selection. Methods used by the authors: After removing out-of-frame reads, under 2.5 million distinct TCRbeta sequences remained. Some clones are missing from TCRdb's copy, which holds only in-frame ones; the method was immunoSEQ multiplex PCR. That table is the source of V, J and clone size, and D and trimming were worked out from the DNA. The table shows tens of thousands of clones, with 70% to 85% occurring only once. The material sequenced was memory CD4+ T cells from blood. The clonotype was recovered from an adult in good health and CMV-seronegative. The rearrangement joins TRBV30 to TRBJ1-2; perhaps TRBD1 as D (6 bases). The CDR3 here is CAWRAGVLSGYTF. As DNA, the CDR3 is TGTGCCTGGAGAGCAGGGGTTCTGAGTGGCTACACCTTC. The full variable domain, its missing parts supplied by reference TRBV30 and TRBJ1-2, is SQTIHQWPATLVQPVGSPLSLECTVEGTSNPNLYWYRQAAGRGLQLLFYSVGIGQISSEVPQNLSASRPQDRQFILSSKKLLLSDSGFYLCAWRAGVLSGYTFGSGTRLTVV.